This is a list of T cell receptor beta chains from one sample in a study of T-cell reconstitution after alpha-beta-depleted transplantation in children. TCRdb re-called the PCR reads through MiXCR, storing one row per CDR3 protein. The sample lists about 830,000 distinct CDR3 sequences; under 20% were seen once. The sample in question was PBMCs, mostly from graft donor cells, obtained 360 days after TCRalphabeta/CD19-depleted stem cell transplant. The receptors derive from a male patient between 10 and 17 years old who had a stem cell transplant for acute lymphoblastic leukemia, so the T cells may come from the graft donor. Each CDR3 is given with its conserved first and last residue. For some rows the clone size is stated as once, few or many, or as a class when expanded; others skip it.

clone size: once; V gene: TRBV7-9; CDR3 length: 17; J gene: TRBJ2-1; CDR3 protein: CASSLPSDRRSYNEQFF
clone size: .; V gene: TRBV20-1; CDR3 length: 13; J gene: TRBJ2-1; CDR3 protein: CSAWTSRGNEQFF
clone size: few; V gene: TRBV7-9; CDR3 length: 16; J gene: TRBJ2-1; CDR3 protein: CASSPGPFASYNEQFF
clone size: .; V gene: TRBV6-5; CDR3 length: 19; J gene: TRBJ2-3; CDR3 protein: CASSYSITSGRGGTDTQYF
clone size: .; V gene: TRBV15; CDR3 length: 16; J gene: TRBJ2-7; CDR3 protein: CATSRERGYITYEQYF
clone size: .; V gene: TRBV25-1; CDR3 length: 15; J gene: TRBJ1-3; CDR3 protein: CASSMVGVGGNTIYF
clone size: few; V gene: TRBV10-2; CDR3 length: 15; J gene: TRBJ1-5; CDR3 protein: CASSEIGGVNQPQHF
clone size: .; V gene: TRBV6-1; CDR3 length: 13; J gene: TRBJ2-7; CDR3 protein: CASSPETDREQYF
clone size: many; V gene: TRBV20-1; CDR3 length: 15; J gene: TRBJ1-3; CDR3 protein: CSAGSGGISGNTIYF
clone size: many; V gene: TRBV4-1; CDR3 length: 16; J gene: TRBJ2-1; CDR3 protein: CASSQAGTSFHNEQFF
clone size: few; V gene: TRBV18; CDR3 length: 16; J gene: TRBJ2-1; CDR3 protein: CASSPQIGDTNNEQFF
clone size: many; V gene: TRBV20-1; CDR3 length: 14; J gene: TRBJ2-3; CDR3 protein: CSARWGPHSDTQYF
clone size: many; V gene: TRBV6-7; CDR3 length: 13; J gene: TRBJ2-1; CDR3 protein: CASSYRVYNEQFF
clone size: few; V gene: TRBV10-2; CDR3 length: 15; J gene: TRBJ2-7; CDR3 protein: CATTPGAGRPYEQYF
clone size: many; V gene: TRBV6-5; CDR3 length: 11; J gene: TRBJ2-7; CDR3 protein: CASSRQYEQYF
clone size: .; V gene: TRBV29-1; CDR3 length: 12; J gene: TRBJ1-2; CDR3 protein: CSVEGQTYGYTF
clone size: few; V gene: TRBV29-1; CDR3 length: 15; J gene: TRBJ2-1; CDR3 protein: CSVEDPTSGPHEQFF
clone size: .; V gene: TRBV5-1; CDR3 length: 14; J gene: TRBJ2-5; CDR3 protein: CASRGDFGGENQYF
clone size: many; V gene: TRBV6-1; CDR3 length: 14; J gene: TRBJ2-7; CDR3 protein: CASEGQGGSYEQYF
clone size: .; V gene: TRBV5-6; CDR3 length: 15; J gene: TRBJ1-6; CDR3 protein: CASSRRTGVYSPLHF
clone size: many; V gene: TRBV6-5; CDR3 length: 16; J gene: TRBJ2-1; CDR3 protein: CASSYSSGQMSNEQFF
clone size: many; V gene: TRBV24-1; CDR3 length: 17; J gene: TRBJ2-3; CDR3 protein: CATSDAYRTPSTDTQYF
clone size: few; V gene: TRBV5-1; CDR3 length: 16; J gene: TRBJ2-1; CDR3 protein: CASSLGDGSSYNEQFF
clone size: .; V gene: TRBV4-2; CDR3 length: 16; J gene: TRBJ2-7; CDR3 protein: CASSQLAAQSSYEQYF
clone size: .; V gene: TRBV4-2; CDR3 length: 15; J gene: TRBJ2-1; CDR3 protein: CASSQAGRGGNEQFF
clone size: .; V gene: TRBV15; CDR3 length: 13; J gene: TRBJ1-1; CDR3 protein: CATSRGISTEAFF
clone size: few; V gene: TRBV9; CDR3 length: 16; J gene: TRBJ2-1; CDR3 protein: CASSVDTETSVHEQFF
clone size: many; V gene: TRBV29-1; CDR3 length: 13; J gene: TRBJ2-1; CDR3 protein: CSVEKRLVNEQFF
clone size: few; V gene: TRBV4-1; CDR3 length: 18; J gene: TRBJ2-2; CDR3 protein: CASSQVERLAVNTGELFF
clone size: few; V gene: TRBV6-6; CDR3 length: 13; J gene: TRBJ1-1; CDR3 protein: CASGRWQNTEAFF
clone size: .; V gene: TRBV4-1; CDR3 length: 16; J gene: TRBJ2-1; CDR3 protein: CASSRGSSGRGNEQFF
clone size: many; V gene: TRBV24-1; CDR3 length: 12; J gene: TRBJ2-2; CDR3 protein: CATSDYQGELFF
clone size: few; V gene: TRBV20-1; CDR3 length: 12; J gene: TRBJ2-7; CDR3 protein: CSARGVRSSQYF
clone size: few; V gene: TRBV3-1; CDR3 length: 14; J gene: TRBJ2-2; CDR3 protein: CASSQVGNTGELFF
clone size: few; V gene: TRBV7-2; CDR3 length: 15; J gene: TRBJ2-3; CDR3 protein: CASSQWGEYTDTQYF
clone size: .; V gene: TRBV24-1; CDR3 length: 14; J gene: TRBJ2-7; CDR3 protein: CATSDSFRGYEQYF
clone size: .; V gene: TRBV12-3/TRBV12-4; CDR3 length: 19; J gene: TRBJ2-2; CDR3 protein: CASSLPLWNSGRAGGELFF
clone size: .; V gene: TRBV2; CDR3 length: 13; J gene: TRBJ1-5; CDR3 protein: CASSEQFNQPQHF
clone size: .; V gene: TRBV11-1; CDR3 length: 17; J gene: TRBJ2-5; CDR3 protein: CASSLGRLAGEQETQYF
clone size: few; V gene: TRBV7-9; CDR3 length: 14; J gene: TRBJ2-1; CDR3 protein: CASSLERLLGEQFF
clone size: .; V gene: TRBV4-1; CDR3 length: 17; J gene: TRBJ2-7; CDR3 protein: CASSPRVGVTRSYEQYF
clone size: few; V gene: TRBV7-2; CDR3 length: 14; J gene: TRBJ2-3; CDR3 protein: CASSAYYPGTGSYF
clone size: .; V gene: TRBV5-1; CDR3 length: 13; J gene: TRBJ1-1; CDR3 protein: CASTSQWATEAFF
clone size: .; V gene: TRBV20-1; CDR3 length: 13; J gene: TRBJ2-7; CDR3 protein: CSAFKISRLEQYF
clone size: .; V gene: TRBV24-1; CDR3 length: 14; J gene: TRBJ2-2; CDR3 protein: CATRGLMNTGELFF
clone size: .; V gene: TRBV13; CDR3 length: 16; J gene: TRBJ2-5; CDR3 protein: CASSLVGQVGKETQYF